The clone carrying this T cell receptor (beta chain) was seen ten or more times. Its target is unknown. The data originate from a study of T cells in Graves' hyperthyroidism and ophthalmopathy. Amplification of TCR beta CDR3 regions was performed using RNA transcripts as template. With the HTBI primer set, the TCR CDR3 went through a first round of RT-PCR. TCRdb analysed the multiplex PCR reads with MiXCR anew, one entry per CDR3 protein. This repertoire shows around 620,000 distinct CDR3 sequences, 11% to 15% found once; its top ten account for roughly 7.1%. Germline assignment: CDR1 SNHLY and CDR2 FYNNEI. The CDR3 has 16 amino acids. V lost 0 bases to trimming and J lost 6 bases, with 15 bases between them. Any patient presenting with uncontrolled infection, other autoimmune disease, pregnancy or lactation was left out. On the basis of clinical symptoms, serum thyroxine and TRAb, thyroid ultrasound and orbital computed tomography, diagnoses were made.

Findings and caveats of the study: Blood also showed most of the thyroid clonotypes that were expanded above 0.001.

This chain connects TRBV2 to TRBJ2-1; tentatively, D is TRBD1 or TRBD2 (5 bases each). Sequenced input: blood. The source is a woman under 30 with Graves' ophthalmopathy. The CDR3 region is CASSEAEGTLGNEQFF. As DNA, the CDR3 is TGTGCCAGCAGTGAAGCAGAGGGGACCTTGGGCAATGAGCAGTTCTTC.